This T cell receptor beta chain is from a study of T cell responses to AZD1222 COVID-19 vaccine. Background on the study: The analysis combined second doses at about 4 or about 12 weeks. Study-wide results and limits: Recipients of two AZD1222 doses showed rising Spike-specific TCR breadth and depth. Reportedly, close to half of spike-specific TCRs are directed against unmutated variant regions.

A word on this clone: Antigen: not known.

Measured with immunoSEQ multiplex PCR; TCRdb has only the in-frame clones, and not every one. The sample has over 150,000 clones; around nine tenths are singletons. Sample: peripheral blood, taken on day 0 of AZD1222 vaccination. The source is an adult in good health.

DNA of the CDR3: TGTGCCAGCAGCCTACTAGCGGGAGTGGGAGAGCAGTACTTC. Amino acid sequence: CASSLLAGVGEQYF. The gene calls are TRBV7-2 and TRBJ2-7, with 11 bases aligning to TRBD2. V trimming: 5 bases; J trimming: 7 bases; junction bases outside the gene matches: 7. The CDR3 consists of 14 residues. The germline V gene encodes CDR1 SGHTA and CDR2 FQGNSA.